A selection of T cell receptor beta chains follows, all from one sample in a study of T cells in Graves' hyperthyroidism and ophthalmopathy. Via MiXCR, TCRdb re-called the multiplex PCR reads, giving one row per CDR3 protein. The sample shows under 400,000 distinct CDR3 sequences, about a sixth of them seen only once. Input material: blood. These receptors originate from a woman aged 35 to 49 with Graves' ophthalmopathy. The CDR3 runs from the conserved cysteine through the conserved F or W. Each record gives: CDR3 protein, CDR3 DNA, D gene, V gene, J gene, clone size. D genes are given only for firm matches. Expanded clones get a size class; other rows say once, few or many, or leave the size out.

CDR3: CASSSSGGSETQYF; DNA: TGTGCCAGCAGCTCGTCGGGGGGATCAGAGACCCAGTACTTC; D: TRBD2; V: TRBV12-3/TRBV12-4; J: TRBJ2-5; size: once
CDR3: CASWMGGSNEKLFF; DNA: TGTGCCAGCTGGATGGGGGGGTCTAATGAAAAACTGTTTTTT; D: -; V: TRBV12-3/TRBV12-4; J: TRBJ1-4; size: many
CDR3: CASSFSGSTGELFF; DNA: TGTGCCAGCAGCTTTTCCGGGAGCACCGGGGAGCTGTTTTTT; D: -; V: TRBV7-6; J: TRBJ2-2; size: many
CDR3: CAWTYQGDTQYF; DNA: TGTGCCTGGACTTATCAGGGTGATACGCAGTATTTT; D: -; V: TRBV30; J: TRBJ2-3; size: -
CDR3: CASSPRTSTTQETQYF; DNA: TGCGCCAGCAGCCCCCGGACTAGCACAACACAAGAGACCCAGTACTTC; D: TRBD2; V: TRBV5-1; J: TRBJ2-5; size: -
CDR3: CASGRLYEQYF; DNA: TGTGCCAGCGGGCGTTTGTACGAGCAGTACTTC; D: -; V: TRBV11-2; J: TRBJ2-7; size: many
CDR3: CASSRTGNQPQHF; DNA: TGTGCCAGCAGTAGGACGGGAAATCAGCCCCAGCATTTT; D: -; V: TRBV6-2/TRBV6-3; J: TRBJ1-5; size: many
CDR3: CASSGDTSGRGVYEQYF; DNA: TGTGCCAGCAGTGGCGACACTAGCGGGAGGGGGGTTTACGAGCAGTACTTC; D: TRBD2; V: TRBV6-1; J: TRBJ2-7; size: many
CDR3: CASSQDKSRDYGYTF; DNA: TGTGCCAGCAGCCAAGACAAGTCGAGGGACTATGGCTACACCTTC; D: -; V: TRBV4-2; J: TRBJ1-2; size: many
CDR3: CASSLLGTNSPLHF; DNA: TGTGCCAGCAGCTTACTGGGCACTAATTCACCCCTCCACTTT; D: -; V: TRBV7-2; J: TRBJ1-6; size: many
CDR3: CASNRGTSGETQYF; DNA: TGTGCCAGTAACCGGGGGACCTCCGGGGAGACCCAGTACTTC; D: -; V: TRBV19; J: TRBJ2-5; size: many
CDR3: CASSLMTGGQETQYF; DNA: TGTGCCAGCAGTTTGATGACAGGGGGCCAAGAGACCCAGTACTTC; D: TRBD1; V: TRBV28; J: TRBJ2-5; size: many
CDR3: CASSSRSYTEAFF; DNA: TGTGCCAGCAGTTCGAGGTCTTACACTGAAGCTTTCTTT; D: -; V: TRBV7-2; J: TRBJ1-1; size: many
CDR3: CASEGRGFTGELFF; DNA: TGTGCCAGCGAAGGCAGGGGGTTCACCGGGGAGCTGTTTTTT; D: TRBD1; V: TRBV6-1; J: TRBJ2-2; size: many
CDR3: CASSRRRFTYEQYF; DNA: TGTGCCAGCAGCCGCCGACGGTTCACCTACGAGCAGTACTTC; D: -; V: TRBV27; J: TRBJ2-7; size: -
CDR3: CASSYSLPGAMNTEAFF; DNA: TGTGCCAGCAGTTACTCCCTCCCGGGGGCCATGAACACTGAAGCTTTCTTT; D: -; V: TRBV6-5; J: TRBJ1-1; size: many
CDR3: CASSETTTGELFF; DNA: TGTGCCAGCAGTGAAACTACGACCGGGGAGCTGTTTTTT; D: -; V: TRBV12-3/TRBV12-4; J: TRBJ2-2; size: once
CDR3: CASNSGFRGEGYTF; DNA: TGTGCCAGTAATTCAGGATTTCGGGGAGAAGGCTACACCTTC; D: -; V: TRBV19; J: TRBJ1-2; size: many
CDR3: CASSSKTGTTSYEQYF; DNA: TGTGCCAGCAGTTCGAAGACCGGGACTACCTCCTACGAGCAGTACTTC; D: TRBD2; V: TRBV28; J: TRBJ2-7; size: many
CDR3: CASDTGNYEQYF; DNA: TGTGCCAGCGATACAGGGAACTACGAGCAGTACTTC; D: -; V: TRBV2; J: TRBJ2-7; size: many
CDR3: CASSLRTAVAEQYF; DNA: TGTGCCAGCAGCTTAAGGACTGCCGTGGCCGAGCAGTACTTC; D: -; V: TRBV11-2; J: TRBJ2-7; size: many
CDR3: CASSLPGLAGQETQYF; DNA: TGTGCCAGCAGCCTACCGGGACTAGCGGGGCAAGAGACCCAGTACTTC; D: TRBD2; V: TRBV28; J: TRBJ2-5; size: many
CDR3: CASRERGGPSYEQYF; DNA: TGTGCCAGCAGGGAGCGGGGAGGTCCTTCCTACGAGCAGTACTTC; D: TRBD2; V: TRBV12-3/TRBV12-4; J: TRBJ2-7; size: many
CDR3: CASSFSETETQYF; DNA: TGTGCCAGCAGTTTCTCCGAAACGGAGACCCAGTACTTC; D: -; V: TRBV12-3/TRBV12-4; J: TRBJ2-5; size: many
CDR3: CASSYGTSGNSETQYF; DNA: TGTGCCAGCAGTTACGGGACTAGCGGGAATTCAGAGACCCAGTACTTC; D: TRBD2; V: TRBV6-2/TRBV6-3; J: TRBJ2-5; size: -
CDR3: CASNSPGRTEAFF; DNA: TGTGCCAGCAATTCTCCGGGGAGGACTGAAGCTTTCTTT; D: -; V: TRBV6-5; J: TRBJ1-1; size: many
CDR3: CASSLLPASMNTEAFF; DNA: TGTGCCAGCAGTTTATTACCAGCCTCAATGAACACTGAAGCTTTCTTT; D: -; V: TRBV28; J: TRBJ1-1; size: few
CDR3: CASSLLRGTGYTF; DNA: TGTGCCAGCAGTTTATTACGGGGGACGGGCTACACCTTC; D: -; V: TRBV12-3/TRBV12-4; J: TRBJ1-2; size: many
CDR3: CASSSPDRGYQPQHF; DNA: TGTGCCAGCAGTTCACCGGACAGGGGATATCAGCCCCAGCATTTT; D: TRBD1; V: TRBV28; J: TRBJ1-5; size: many
CDR3: CASSLAGINQPQHF; DNA: TGTGCCAGCAGCTTGGCGGGCATCAATCAGCCCCAGCATTTT; D: -; V: TRBV5-6; J: TRBJ1-5; size: many
CDR3: CSVEQGAYEQYF; DNA: TGCAGCGTTGAACAGGGGGCGTACGAGCAGTACTTC; D: TRBD1; V: TRBV29-1; J: TRBJ2-7; size: -
CDR3: CSARPGQRPTYEQYF; DNA: TGCAGTGCTAGACCGGGACAGCGACCGACCTACGAGCAGTACTTC; D: TRBD1; V: TRBV20-1; J: TRBJ2-7; size: many
CDR3: CSSTDAVTIQETQYF; DNA: TGTTCCAGCACCGACGCCGTGACCATACAAGAGACCCAGTACTTC; D: -; V: TRBV28; J: TRBJ2-5; size: -
CDR3: CASSPPRATYEQYF; DNA: TGTGCCAGCAGCCCCCCCAGGGCAACCTACGAGCAGTACTTC; D: -; V: TRBV25-1; J: TRBJ2-7; size: many
CDR3: CASSFTGGQDYEQYF; DNA: TGTGCCAGCAGCTTCACAGGGGGACAAGACTACGAGCAGTACTTC; D: TRBD1; V: TRBV7-3; J: TRBJ2-7; size: many
CDR3: CSARDPLGIGGNTIYF; DNA: TGCAGTGCTAGAGACCCGCTCGGGATCGGGGGAAACACCATATATTTT; D: -; V: TRBV20-1; J: TRBJ1-3; size: many
CDR3: CASSFPETEKDF; DNA: TGTGCCAGCAGCTTCCCGGAGACAGAGAAGGATTTT; D: -; V: TRBV5-4; J: TRBJ1-3; size: many